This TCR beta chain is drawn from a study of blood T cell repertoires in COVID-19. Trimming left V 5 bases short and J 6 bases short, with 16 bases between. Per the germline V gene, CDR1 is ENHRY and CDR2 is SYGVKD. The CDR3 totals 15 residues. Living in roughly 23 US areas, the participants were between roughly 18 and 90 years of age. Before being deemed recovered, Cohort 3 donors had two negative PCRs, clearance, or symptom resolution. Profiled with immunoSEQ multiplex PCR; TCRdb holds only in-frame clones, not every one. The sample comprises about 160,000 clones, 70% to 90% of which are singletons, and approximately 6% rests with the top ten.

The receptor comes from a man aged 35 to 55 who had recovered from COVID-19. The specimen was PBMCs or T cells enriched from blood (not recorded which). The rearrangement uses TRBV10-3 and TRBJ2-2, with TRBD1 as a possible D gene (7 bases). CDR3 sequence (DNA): TGTGCCATCAGTCCGAATCAGGGGGAGGCCGGGGAGCTGTTTTTT. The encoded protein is CAISPNQGEAGELFF.